These 5 T cell receptor beta chains came from one sample sequenced in a study of blood T cells in healthy people across ages. The second PCR ran roughly 6 to 11 cycles with a sample-barcoded 5' primer and J-beta primers. One entry per CDR3 protein, called by TCRdb with MiXCR from the 5' RACE reads. The sample includes 1.5 million or so distinct CDR3 sequences, approximately 40% of them seen just once. Input material: blood. These receptors came from a woman aged 18-29 years in good health.

The chain uses TRBV7-2 and TRBJ1-6, with D tentatively TRBD1 (5 bases). Germline-derived CDR1 and CDR2 are SGHTA and FQGNSA. V shed 2 bases and J shed 0 bases, with 17 bases lying between them. This CDR3 is built from 19 residues. The CDR3 loop reads CASSLTSGGGYSYNSPLHF. For the CDR3, the DNA is TGTGCCAGCAGCTTAACCTCCGGGGGGGGATACTCCTATAATTCACCCCTCCACTTT. The full variable domain, its missing parts supplied by reference TRBV7-2 and TRBJ1-6, is GAGVSQSPSNKVTEKGKDVELRCDPISGHTALYWYRQSLGQGLEFLIYFQGNSAPDKSGLPSDRFSAERTGGSVSTLTIQRTQQEDSAVYLCASSLTSGGGYSYNSPLHFGNGTRLTVT.

This clonotype was counted ten times or more. The gene calls are TRBV4-2 and TRBJ2-1; tentative D call: TRBD2 (6 bases). Germline CDR1 is LGHNA and CDR2 is YNFKEQ. This CDR3 contains 16 residues. V gave up 0 bases and J gave up 0 bases, with 9 bases separating them. CDR3 nucleotide sequence: TGTGCCAGCAGCCAAGACCGAGCGGGCTCCTACAATGAGCAGTTCTTC. Protein sequence: CASSQDRAGSYNEQFF.

This clonotype was detected only a few times. CDR3 in amino acids: CATEFSGGLDYEQYF. CDR3 in DNA: TGTGCCACTGAATTTAGCGGGGGGCTGGACTACGAGCAGTACTTC. The chain employs TRBV28 and TRBJ2-7; 10 nucleotides align to TRBD2. J lost 3 bases, V lost 10 bases, and 12 bases had no gene match. Germline CDR1 MDHEN, CDR2 SYDVKM. This CDR3 is 15 amino acids long.

The rearrangement links TRBV12-3 or TRBV12-4 to TRBJ2-7; perhaps TRBD2 as D (5 bases). Trimming pared 6 bases from V and 7 bases from J, leaving 22 bases between. The CDR3 extends over 15 amino acids. CDR3 sequence reads: CASSPDSSRLNEQYF. Here the CDR3 DNA reads TGTGCCAGCAGCCCGGACTCCTCCCGTCTCAATGAGCAGTACTTC.

The chain joins TRBV3-1 to TRBJ2-5; D might be TRBD1 (8 bases). The CDR3 consists of 15 residues. In germline, CDR1 is LGHDT, CDR2 YNNKEL (reference sequence). Trimming stripped 6 bases from V and 3 bases from J, with 17 bases between. The CDR3 bases are TGTGCCAGCAGACCATCACAGGGGGGGAAAGAGACCCAGTACTTC. It translates to CASRPSQGGKETQYF.